One sample yielded the 2 T cell receptor beta chains listed below, sequenced in a study of blood T cell repertoires in COVID-19. Clones were sequenced by immunoSEQ multiplex PCR, and TCRdb holds only the in-frame ones, with some missing. The sample contains some 130,000 clones, roughly three quarters of which appear only once. Sequenced input: peripheral blood. The receptors derive from a woman over 75 with acute or convalescent COVID-19.

The chain uses TRBV5-1 and TRBJ2-6; D perhaps matches TRBD1 (5 bases). The germline V gene has CDR1 SGHRS and CDR2 YFSETQ. The CDR3 has 18 amino acids. V lost 0 bases and J 0 bases, leaving 13 bases between the germline ends. CDR3 in DNA: TGCGCCAGCAGCTTGGGGCAGGGTCTGAGCTCTGGGGCCAACGTCCTGACTTTC. It is translated as CASSLGQGLSSGANVLTF.

The genes are TRBV5-1 and TRBJ2-3; the D gene is possibly TRBD1 (6 bases). Trimming stripped 3 bases from V and 7 bases from J, with 21 bases between. The V gene's germline CDR1 is SGHRS and CDR2 YFSETQ. CDR3 length equals 16 residues. Here the CDR3 reads CASSSNRARSGNTQYF. For the CDR3, the DNA is TGCGCCAGCAGCTCAAACAGGGCAAGGTCTGGGAATACGCAGTATTTT. Looking up the rest from reference TRBV5-1 and TRBJ2-3 gives the full variable domain: KAGVTQTPRYLIKTRGQQVTLSCSPISGHRSVSWYQQTPGQGLQFLFEYFSETQRNKGNFPGRFSGRQFSNSRSEMNVSTLELGDSALYLCASSSNRARSGNTQYFGPGTRLTVL.